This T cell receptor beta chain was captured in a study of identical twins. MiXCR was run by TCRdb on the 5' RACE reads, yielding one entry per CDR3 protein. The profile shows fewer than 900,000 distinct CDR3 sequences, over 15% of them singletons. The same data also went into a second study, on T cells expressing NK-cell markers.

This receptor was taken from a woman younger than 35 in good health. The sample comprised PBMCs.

CDR3 nucleotides: TGCAGTGCTATGGGCAGGGCTTTCAGTCAGCCCCAGCATTTT. The encoded protein is CSAMGRAFSQPQHF. This chain connects TRBV20-1 to TRBJ1-5; maybe TRBD1 (5 bases). The germline gives CDR1 DFQATT, CDR2 SNEGSKA (reference sequence). The CDR3 totals 14 residues. With 4 bases removed from V and 6 bases from J, the gap between germline ends came to 16 bases.